Presented here are 3 T cell receptor beta chains from one specimen sequenced in a study of blood T cells in healthy people across ages. The second PCR ran about 6 to 12 cycles with a sample-barcoded 5' primer and J-beta primers. TCRdb re-called the 5' RACE reads with MiXCR, one entry per CDR3 protein. The sample includes 850,000 to 1,000,000 distinct CDR3 sequences, about 51% of them seen just once. The source material was blood. The receptors were sampled from a woman aged 55 to 70 in good health.

This chain connects TRBV3-1 to TRBJ2-7; D is unclear. Germline loops: CDR1 LGHDT, CDR2 YNNKEL (reference sequence). With 4 bases removed from V and 0 bases from J, the gap between germline ends came to 13 bases. The CDR3 length is 15 residues. CDR3 bases: TGTGCCAGCAGCCCCACAAGAACAAGCTCCTACGAGCAGTACTTC. As protein: CASSPTRTSSYEQYF.

The rearrangement joins TRBV28 to TRBJ2-5; D is perhaps TRBD2 (5 bases). The CDR3 runs to 14 residues. The germline CDR1 and CDR2 sequences are MDHEN and SYDVKM. V was clipped by 2 bases and J by 1 base, with 8 bases between them. CDR3 sequence reads: CASSLITSQETQYF. CDR3 bases: TGTGCCAGCAGTTTAATAACTAGCCAAGAGACCCAGTACTTC.

The rearrangement links TRBV5-1 to TRBJ1-6; possibly TRBD1 for D (5 bases). Germline V gene sequence: CDR1 SGHRS, CDR2 YFSETQ. The CDR3 consists of 17 residues. V lost 2 bases and J 7 bases, leaving 19 bases between the germline ends. The CDR3 nucleotides read TGCGCCAGCAGCTTTCTCGGGGGTACTACTCTGAATTCACCCCTCCACTTT. This encodes CASSFLGGTTLNSPLHF.